This TCR beta chain was sequenced in a study of blood T cell repertoires in COVID-19. Sequencing was performed with immunoSEQ multiplex PCR; in TCRdb, only in-frame clones are kept and a portion is missing. The table shows roughly 200,000 clones, with about nine tenths occurring only once. Germline CDR1 is LGHDT and CDR2 is YNNKEL (reference sequence). The CDR3 has 18 residues. The V gene end was trimmed by 0 bases and the J gene end by 1 base; junction bases not matched to a gene: 3. Sequencing used peripheral blood. The TCR was taken from a man aged 35 to 55 with acute or convalescent COVID-19. The chain couples TRBV3-1 (or the pseudogene TRBV3-2) to TRBJ2-2, with 12 bases matching TRBD2. CDR3 protein: CASSQELAGGLNTGELFF. The CDR3, as DNA: TGTGCCAGCAGCCAAGAACTAGCGGGGGGCTTGAACACCGGGGAGCTGTTTTTT.